Below are 9 T cell receptor beta chains sequenced from a single sample in a study of T cell responses to AZD1222 COVID-19 vaccine. The data were produced by immunoSEQ multiplex PCR, yet TCRdb's version contains in-frame clones alone and is incomplete. The sample carries 120,000 or so clones, about 86% recorded once. Material: peripheral blood, obtained 28 days after the second AZD1222 dose. These receptors were collected from an adult who received the AZD1222 COVID-19 vaccine.

This chain uses TRBV7-8 with TRBJ1-3; D uncertain. The V end was cut by 0 bases, the J end by 4 bases, with 10 bases between. The CDR3 loop spans 15 amino acids. The germline gives CDR1 SGHVS, CDR2 FQNEAQ. CDR3 DNA sequence: TGTGCCAGCAGCTTAGCGACCCGGGGAGGAAACACCATATATTTT. This translates into CASSLATRGGNTIYF.

The chain employs TRBV6-4 and TRBJ2-3; 12 nucleotides agree with TRBD1. Germline V CDR1 and CDR2: MRHNA, SNTAGT. V lost 2 bases to trimming and J lost 4 bases; unmatched junction nucleotides: 1. The CDR3 has 15 residues. CDR3 coding DNA: TGTGCCAGCAGTGACGGGACAGGGGGCGCAGATACGCAGTATTTT. It translates to CASSDGTGGADTQYF.

The rearrangement uses TRBV27 and TRBJ1-6, with a tentative D call TRBD1 (5 bases). The germline gives CDR1 MNHEY, CDR2 SMNVEV (reference sequence). V shed 2 bases and J shed 10 bases, with 12 bases lying between them. The CDR3 contains 14 residues. The CDR3 region is CASSLLGRESPLHF. CDR3 nucleotide sequence: TGTGCCAGCAGTTTACTGGGACGCGAGTCACCCCTCCACTTT.

CDR3 bases: TGTGCCAGCAGTGAAGATGCAGCGATGTACTATGGCTACACCTTC. Residues: CASSEDAAMYYGYTF. The chain is built from TRBV6-1 and TRBJ1-2; D remains unclear. The V gene's germline CDR1 is MNHNS and CDR2 SASEGT. With 1 base removed from V and 3 bases from J, the gap between germline ends came to 12 bases. The CDR3 has 15 amino acids.

The chain links TRBV7-3 to TRBJ2-2; TRBD2 is a possible D gene (6 bases). The V end lost 3 bases, the J end lost 4 bases, and 15 bases lay between the germline ends. Looked up from germline, CDR1 is SGHTA and CDR2 is FQGTGA. The CDR3 has 16 amino acids. The CDR3 DNA follows: TGTGCCAGCAGCTTGGCGGGGCCCGGGGGCACCGGGGAGCTGTTTTTT. Amino acid sequence: CASSLAGPGGTGELFF.

This clone was detected only a few times. V usage is TRBV7-3 and J usage is TRBJ1-2; 11 positions match TRBD1. The CDR3 runs 16 residues. Losses at the gene ends were 4 bases for V and 6 bases for J; bases not matched to a gene: 10. The germline V gene encodes CDR1 SGHTA and CDR2 FQGTGA. The CDR3 loop is CASSSPGTGGPDGYTF. Here the CDR3 DNA reads TGTGCCAGCAGCTCACCCGGGACAGGGGGTCCGGATGGCTACACCTTC.

This chain connects TRBV20-1 to TRBJ2-5; tentative D call: TRBD2 (6 bases). V lost 7 bases, J lost 4 bases, and 10 bases lay in between. This CDR3 region has 11 residues. In germline, CDR1 is DFQATT, CDR2 SNEGSKA (reference sequence). The CDR3 DNA sequence: TGCAGTGTCCAGGGAGGAGAGACCCAGTACTTC. Protein product: CSVQGGETQYF.

This chain joins TRBV19 and TRBJ1-5, with D possibly TRBD1 on 6 matching bases. Germline-derived CDR1 and CDR2 are LNHDA and SQIVND (reference sequence). V was shortened by 3 bases and J by 5 bases, with 14 bases between the two germline ends. The CDR3 totals 15 residues. DNA for the CDR3: TGTGCCAGTAGTATTAAGGCAGGGGCCCATCAGCCCCAGCATTTT. This encodes CASSIKAGAHQPQHF.

This clone was counted a single time. V gene TRBV10-2 combines with J gene TRBJ2-1; 7 positions match TRBD2. Germline loops: CDR1 WSHSY, CDR2 SAAADI. Trimming removed 3 bases from V and 2 bases from J; junction bases left unmatched: 13. The CDR3 contains 18 residues. CDR3 residues: CASSEHRGAGRAYNEQFF. The CDR3, as DNA: TGCGCCAGCAGTGAACACAGAGGAGCGGGACGGGCCTACAATGAGCAGTTCTTC.